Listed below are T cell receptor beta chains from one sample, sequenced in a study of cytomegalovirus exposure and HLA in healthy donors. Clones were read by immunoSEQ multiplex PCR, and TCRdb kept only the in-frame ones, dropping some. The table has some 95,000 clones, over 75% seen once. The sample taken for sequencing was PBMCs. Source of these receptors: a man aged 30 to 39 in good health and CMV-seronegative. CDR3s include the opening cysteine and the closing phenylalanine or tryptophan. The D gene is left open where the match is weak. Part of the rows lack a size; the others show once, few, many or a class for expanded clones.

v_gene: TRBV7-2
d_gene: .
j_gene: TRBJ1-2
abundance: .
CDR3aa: CASSLGVVRAGGYTF
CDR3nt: TGTGCCAGCAGCTTAGGCGTTGTCAGGGCCGGGGGCTACACCTTC

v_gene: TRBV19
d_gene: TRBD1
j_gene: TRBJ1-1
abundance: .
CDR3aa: CASSIKVGQGGTEAFF
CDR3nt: TGTGCCAGTAGTATAAAAGTGGGACAGGGAGGCACTGAAGCTTTCTTT

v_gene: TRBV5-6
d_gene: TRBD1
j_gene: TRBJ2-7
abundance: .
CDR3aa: CASSPAGNRGFEQYF
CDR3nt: TGTGCCAGCAGCCCCGCGGGGAACAGGGGGTTCGAGCAGTACTTC

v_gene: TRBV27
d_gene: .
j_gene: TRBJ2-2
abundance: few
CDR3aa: CASSPLTGELFF
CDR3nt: TGTGCCAGCAGTCCTCTCACCGGGGAGCTGTTTTTT

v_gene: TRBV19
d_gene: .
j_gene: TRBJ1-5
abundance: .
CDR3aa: CASSIRGQPQHF
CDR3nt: TGTGCCAGTAGTATTAGGGGTCAGCCCCAGCATTTT

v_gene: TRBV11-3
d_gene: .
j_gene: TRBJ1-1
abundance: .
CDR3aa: CASSRDTSNTEAFF
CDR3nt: TGTGCCAGCAGCAGGGACACATCGAACACTGAAGCTTTCTTT

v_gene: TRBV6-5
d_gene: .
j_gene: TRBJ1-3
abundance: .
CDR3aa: CASSYRGEAGNTIYF
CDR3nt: TGTGCCAGCAGTTACCGGGGGGAGGCGGGAAACACCATATATTTT

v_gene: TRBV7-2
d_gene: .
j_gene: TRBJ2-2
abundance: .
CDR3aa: CASSLRQGPTGELFF
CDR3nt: TGTGCCAGCAGCTTAAGGCAGGGGCCCACCGGGGAGCTGTTTTTT

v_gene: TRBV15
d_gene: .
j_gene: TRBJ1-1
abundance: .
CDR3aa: CATSRDNNEAFF
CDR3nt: TGTGCCACCAGCAGAGATAACAATGAAGCTTTCTTT

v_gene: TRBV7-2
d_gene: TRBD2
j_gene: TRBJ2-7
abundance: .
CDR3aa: CASSLVGGISYEQYF
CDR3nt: TGTGCCAGCAGCTTAGTGGGGGGGATCTCCTACGAGCAGTACTTC

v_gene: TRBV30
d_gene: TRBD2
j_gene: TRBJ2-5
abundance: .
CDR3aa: CAWSPLAGYETQYF
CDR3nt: TGTGCCTGGAGTCCCCTAGCGGGGTACGAGACCCAGTACTTC

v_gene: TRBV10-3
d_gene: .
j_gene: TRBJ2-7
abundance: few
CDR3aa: CAISQGKLTYEQYF
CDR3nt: TGTGCCATCAGTCAGGGGAAGCTTACCTACGAGCAGTACTTC

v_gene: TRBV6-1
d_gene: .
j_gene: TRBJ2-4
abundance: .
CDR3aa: CASSEEVAGHGIQYF
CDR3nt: TGTGCCAGCAGTGAAGAGGTAGCAGGGCATGGCATTCAGTACTTC

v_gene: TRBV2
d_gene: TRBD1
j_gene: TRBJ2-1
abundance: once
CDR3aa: CASSAGQASSYNEQFF
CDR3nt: TGTGCCAGCAGCGCAGGACAGGCCAGCTCCTACAATGAGCAGTTCTTC

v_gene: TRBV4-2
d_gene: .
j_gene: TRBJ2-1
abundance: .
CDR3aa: CASSAQGGLHDEQFF
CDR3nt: TGTGCCAGCAGCGCTCAGGGGGGCCTCCACGATGAGCAGTTCTTC

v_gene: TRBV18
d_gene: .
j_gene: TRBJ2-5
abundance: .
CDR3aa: CASSPPGTEETQYF
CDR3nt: TGTGCCAGCTCACCGCCCGGGACTGAAGAGACCCAGTACTTC

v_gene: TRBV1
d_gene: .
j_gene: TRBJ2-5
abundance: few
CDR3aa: CTSSQQGATETQYF
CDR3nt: TGCACCAGCAGCCAACAGGGGGCTACGGAGACCCAGTACTTC

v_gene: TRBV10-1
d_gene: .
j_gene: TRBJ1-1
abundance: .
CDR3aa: CASSTGIRGTEAFF
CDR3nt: TGCGCCAGCAGTACCGGGATCAGGGGCACTGAAGCTTTCTTT

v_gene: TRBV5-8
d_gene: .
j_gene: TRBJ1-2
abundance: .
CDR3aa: CASSMSQGYGYTF
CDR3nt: TGTGCCAGCAGTATGAGTCAGGGATATGGCTACACCTTC

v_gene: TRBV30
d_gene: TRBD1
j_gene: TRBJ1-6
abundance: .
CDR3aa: CAWSVPGTGGSPLHF
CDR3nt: TGTGCCTGGAGTGTACCCGGGACAGGGGGTTCACCCCTCCACTTT

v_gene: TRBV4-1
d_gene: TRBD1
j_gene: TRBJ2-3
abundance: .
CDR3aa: CASSPRGGRVNTQYF
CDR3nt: TGCGCCAGCAGCCCCAGAGGGGGCAGAGTAAATACGCAGTATTTT

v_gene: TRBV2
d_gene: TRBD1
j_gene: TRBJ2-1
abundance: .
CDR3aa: CASSDRGPYNEQFF
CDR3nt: TGTGCCAGCTCCGACAGGGGGCCCTACAATGAGCAGTTCTTC

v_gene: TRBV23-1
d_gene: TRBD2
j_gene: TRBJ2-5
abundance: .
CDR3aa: CASRTSGGETQYF
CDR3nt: TGCGCCAGCAGGACTAGCGGGGGGGAGACCCAGTACTTC

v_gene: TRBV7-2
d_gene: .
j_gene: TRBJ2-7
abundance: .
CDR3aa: CASSPRRGYEQYF
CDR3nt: TGTGCCAGCAGCCCGCGTAGGGGGTACGAGCAGTACTTC

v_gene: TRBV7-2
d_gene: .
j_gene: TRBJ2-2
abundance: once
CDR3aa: CAVSVGSGELFF
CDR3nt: TGTGCCGTTTCGGTGGGGAGCGGGGAGCTGTTTTTT

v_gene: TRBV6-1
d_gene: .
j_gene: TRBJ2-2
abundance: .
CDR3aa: CASSALTANTGELFF
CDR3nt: TGTGCCAGCAGTGCCTTGACAGCGAACACCGGGGAGCTGTTTTTT

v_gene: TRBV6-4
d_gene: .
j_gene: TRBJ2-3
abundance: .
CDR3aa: CASSELPGNTDTQYF
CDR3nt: TGTGCCAGCAGTGAGCTTCCCGGGAACACAGATACGCAGTATTTT

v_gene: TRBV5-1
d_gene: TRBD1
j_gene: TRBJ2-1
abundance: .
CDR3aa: CASSQGGTGLYPEQFF
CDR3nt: TGCGCCAGCAGCCAAGGGGGGACAGGTTTATACCCTGAGCAGTTCTTC

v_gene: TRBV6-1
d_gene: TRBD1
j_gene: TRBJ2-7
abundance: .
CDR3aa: CASSAGQGEYEQYF
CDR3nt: TGTGCCAGCAGTGCCGGACAGGGGGAGTACGAGCAGTACTTC

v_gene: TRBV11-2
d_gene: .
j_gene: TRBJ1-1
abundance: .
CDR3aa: CASSLRVGLNTEAFF
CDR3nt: TGTGCCAGCAGCTTACGAGTGGGGCTGAACACTGAAGCTTTCTTT

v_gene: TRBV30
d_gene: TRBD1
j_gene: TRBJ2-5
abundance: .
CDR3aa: CAWSGQGAFQETQYF
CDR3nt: TGTGCCTGGAGTGGGCAGGGGGCCTTCCAAGAGACCCAGTACTTC

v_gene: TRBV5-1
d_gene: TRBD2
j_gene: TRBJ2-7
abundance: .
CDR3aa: CASSLRASGIYEQYF
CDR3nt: TGCGCCAGCAGCCTGCGGGCTAGCGGGATCTACGAGCAGTACTTC

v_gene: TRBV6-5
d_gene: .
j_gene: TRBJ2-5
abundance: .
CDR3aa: CASRLAGETQYF
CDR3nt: TGTGCCAGCAGACTCGCCGGAGAGACCCAGTACTTC

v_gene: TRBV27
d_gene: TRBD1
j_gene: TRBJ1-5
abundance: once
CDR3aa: CASRLWGTGRGQPQHF
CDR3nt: TGTGCCAGCAGACTATGGGGGACAGGGAGAGGTCAGCCCCAGCATTTT

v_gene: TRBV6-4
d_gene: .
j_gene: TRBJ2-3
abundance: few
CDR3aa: CASSESAGRTDTQYF
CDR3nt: TGTGCCAGCAGTGAAAGTGCAGGGCGGACAGATACGCAGTATTTT

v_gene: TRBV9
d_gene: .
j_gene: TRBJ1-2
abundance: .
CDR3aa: CASSEQHYGYTF
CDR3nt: TGTGCCAGCAGCGAACAACACTATGGCTACACCTTC

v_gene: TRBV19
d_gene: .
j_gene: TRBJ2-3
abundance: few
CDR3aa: CASAEGAQYF
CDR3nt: TGTGCCAGTGCGGAGGGTGCGCAGTATTTT

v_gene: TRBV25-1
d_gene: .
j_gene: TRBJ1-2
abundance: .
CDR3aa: CASSGGLPGYYGYTF
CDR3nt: TGTGCCAGCAGTGGGGGACTACCAGGGTACTATGGCTACACCTTC

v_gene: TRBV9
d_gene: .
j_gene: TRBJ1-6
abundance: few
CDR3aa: CASSVGGWNSPLHF
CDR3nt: TGTGCCAGCTCCGTGGGCGGGTGGAATTCACCCCTCCACTTT

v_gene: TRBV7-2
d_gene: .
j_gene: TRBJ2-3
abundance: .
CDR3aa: CASSLAARPDTQYF
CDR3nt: TGTGCCAGCAGCTTAGCGGCTAGACCAGATACGCAGTATTTT

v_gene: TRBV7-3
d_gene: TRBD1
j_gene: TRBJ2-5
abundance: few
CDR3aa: CASSSPTDRGKQYF
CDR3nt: TGTGCCAGCAGCTCACCCACTGACAGGGGGAAGCAGTACTTC

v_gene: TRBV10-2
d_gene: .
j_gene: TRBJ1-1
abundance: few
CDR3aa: CASTSGRGTEAFF
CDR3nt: TGCGCCAGCACCTCAGGGCGGGGGACTGAAGCTTTCTTT

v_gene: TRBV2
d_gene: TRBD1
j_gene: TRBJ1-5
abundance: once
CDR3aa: CATGQDRNQPQHF
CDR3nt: TGTGCCACCGGACAGGACCGCAATCAGCCCCAGCATTTT

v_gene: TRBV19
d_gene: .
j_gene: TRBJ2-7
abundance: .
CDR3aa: CASSIDRWRSSYEQYF
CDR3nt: TGTGCCAGTAGTATAGATCGCTGGAGAAGCTCCTACGAGCAGTACTTC

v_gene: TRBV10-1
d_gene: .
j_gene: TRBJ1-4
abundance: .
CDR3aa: CASSPPGGGKLFF
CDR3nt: TGCGCCAGCAGCCCCCCGGGGGGCGGAAAACTGTTTTTT

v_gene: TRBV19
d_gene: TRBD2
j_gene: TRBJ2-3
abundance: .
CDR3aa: CASKLAGGTDTQYF
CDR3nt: TGTGCCAGTAAGCTAGCGGGGGGCACAGATACGCAGTATTTT

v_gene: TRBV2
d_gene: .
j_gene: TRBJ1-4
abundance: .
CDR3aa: CASKAGIEKLFF
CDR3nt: TGTGCCAGCAAGGCAGGGATAGAAAAACTGTTTTTT

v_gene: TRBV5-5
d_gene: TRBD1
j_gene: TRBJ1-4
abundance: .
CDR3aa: CASSLGLGQGDEKLFF
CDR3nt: TGTGCCAGCAGCTTGGGTCTTGGCCAGGGGGACGAAAAACTGTTTTTT

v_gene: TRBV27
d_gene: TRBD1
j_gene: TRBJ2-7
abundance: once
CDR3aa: CASSTRTGMLPEQYF
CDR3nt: TGTGCCAGCAGTACTCGGACAGGGATGCTTCCCGAGCAGTACTTC

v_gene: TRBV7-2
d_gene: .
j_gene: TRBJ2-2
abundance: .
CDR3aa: CASSYGIETGELFF
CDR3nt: TGTGCCAGCAGCTATGGTATCGAGACCGGGGAGCTGTTTTTT

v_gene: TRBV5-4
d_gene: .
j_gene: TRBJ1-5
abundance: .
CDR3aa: CAGSLVPGQPQHF
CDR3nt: TGTGCCGGCAGCTTGGTTCCCGGGCAGCCCCAGCATTTT

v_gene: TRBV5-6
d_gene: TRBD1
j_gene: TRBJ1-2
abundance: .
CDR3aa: CASSFFPVRTGGNYGYTF
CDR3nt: TGTGCCAGCAGCTTTTTCCCCGTTCGGACAGGGGGAAACTATGGCTACACCTTC

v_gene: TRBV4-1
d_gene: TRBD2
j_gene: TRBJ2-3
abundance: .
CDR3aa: CASSPEPGGSTQYF
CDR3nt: TGCGCCAGCAGCCCCGAGCCGGGAGGGTCTACGCAGTATTTT

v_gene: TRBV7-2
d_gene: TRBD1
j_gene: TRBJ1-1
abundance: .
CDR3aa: CASSRTGSRAEAFF
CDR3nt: TGTGCCAGCAGCCGGACAGGGTCGAGGGCTGAAGCTTTCTTT